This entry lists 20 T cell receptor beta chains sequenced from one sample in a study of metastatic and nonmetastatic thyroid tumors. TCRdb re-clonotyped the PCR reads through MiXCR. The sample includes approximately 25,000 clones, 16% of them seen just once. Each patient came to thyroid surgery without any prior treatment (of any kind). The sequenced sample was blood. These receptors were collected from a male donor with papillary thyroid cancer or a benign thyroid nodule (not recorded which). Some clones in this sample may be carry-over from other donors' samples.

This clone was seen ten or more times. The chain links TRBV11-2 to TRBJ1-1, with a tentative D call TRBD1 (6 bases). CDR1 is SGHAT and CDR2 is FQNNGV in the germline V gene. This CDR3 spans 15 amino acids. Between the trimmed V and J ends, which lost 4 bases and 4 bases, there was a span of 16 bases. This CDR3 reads CASSSQQGWGTEAFF. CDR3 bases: TGTGCCAGCAGCTCCCAGCAGGGGTGGGGCACTGAAGCTTTCTTT.

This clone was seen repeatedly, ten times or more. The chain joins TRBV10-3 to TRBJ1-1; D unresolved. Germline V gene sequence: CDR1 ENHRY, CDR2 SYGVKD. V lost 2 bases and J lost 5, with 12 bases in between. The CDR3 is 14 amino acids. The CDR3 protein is CAISETESRTEAFF. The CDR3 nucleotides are TGTGCCATCAGTGAGACAGAGTCGAGAACTGAAGCTTTCTTT.

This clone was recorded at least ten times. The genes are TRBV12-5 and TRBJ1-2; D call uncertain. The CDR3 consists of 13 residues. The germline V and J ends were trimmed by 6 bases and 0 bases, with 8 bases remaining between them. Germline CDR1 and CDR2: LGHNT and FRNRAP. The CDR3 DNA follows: TGTGCTAGTGGAACAGTTACTAACTATGGCTACACCTTC. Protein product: CASGTVTNYGYTF.

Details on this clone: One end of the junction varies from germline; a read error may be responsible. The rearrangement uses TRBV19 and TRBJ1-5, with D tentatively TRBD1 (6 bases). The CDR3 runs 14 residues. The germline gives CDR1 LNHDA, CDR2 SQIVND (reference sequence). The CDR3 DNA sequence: TGTGCCAGTAGGCTCCAGGGGTTAGACCAGCCCCATCATTTT. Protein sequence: CASRLQGLDQPHHF. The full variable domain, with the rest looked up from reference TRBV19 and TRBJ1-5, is DGGITQSPKYLFRKEGQNVTLSCEQNLNHDAMYWYRQDPGQGLRLIYYSQIVNDFQKGDIAEGYSVSREKKESFPLTVTSAQKNPTAFYLCASRLQGLDQPHHFGDGTRLSIL.

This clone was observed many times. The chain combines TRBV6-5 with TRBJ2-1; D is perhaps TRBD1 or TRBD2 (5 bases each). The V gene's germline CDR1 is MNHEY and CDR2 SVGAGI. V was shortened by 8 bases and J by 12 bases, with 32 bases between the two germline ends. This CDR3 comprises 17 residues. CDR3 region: CASSGGRYSGTEIGQFF. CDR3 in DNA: TGTGCCAGCTCGGGTGGGCGATATTCCGGGACCGAGATAGGGCAGTTCTTC.

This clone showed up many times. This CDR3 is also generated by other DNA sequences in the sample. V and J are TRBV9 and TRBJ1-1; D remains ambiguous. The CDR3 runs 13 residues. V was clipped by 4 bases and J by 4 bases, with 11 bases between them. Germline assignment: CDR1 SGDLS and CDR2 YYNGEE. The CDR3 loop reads CASSLKTGTEAFF. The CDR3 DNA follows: TGTGCCAGCAGCCTTAAGACTGGCACTGAAGCTTTCTTT.

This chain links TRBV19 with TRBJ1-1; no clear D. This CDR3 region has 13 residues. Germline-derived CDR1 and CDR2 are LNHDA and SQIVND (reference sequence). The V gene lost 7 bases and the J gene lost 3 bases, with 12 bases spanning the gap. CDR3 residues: CASISILHTEAFF. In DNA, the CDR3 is TGTGCCAGTATCAGTATCCTTCACACTGAAGCTTTCTTT.

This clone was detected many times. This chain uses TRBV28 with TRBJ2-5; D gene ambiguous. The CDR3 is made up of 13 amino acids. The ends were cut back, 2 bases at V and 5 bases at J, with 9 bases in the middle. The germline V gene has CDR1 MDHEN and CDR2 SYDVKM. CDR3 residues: CASSLPPAETQYF. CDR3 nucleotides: TGTGCCAGCAGTTTACCGCCTGCGGAGACCCAGTACTTC.

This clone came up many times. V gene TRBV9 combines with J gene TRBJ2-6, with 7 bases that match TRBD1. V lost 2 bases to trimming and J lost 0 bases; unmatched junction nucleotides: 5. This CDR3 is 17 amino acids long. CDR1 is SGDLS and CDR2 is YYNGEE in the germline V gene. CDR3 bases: TGTGCCAGCAGCGTTAACAGGGGAGTCTCTGGGGCCAACGTCCTGACTTTC. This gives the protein CASSVNRGVSGANVLTF.

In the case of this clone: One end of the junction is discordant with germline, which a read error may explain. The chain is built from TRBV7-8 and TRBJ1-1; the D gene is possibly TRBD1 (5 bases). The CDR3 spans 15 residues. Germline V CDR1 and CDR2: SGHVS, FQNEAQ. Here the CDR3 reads CVSSLSQASNTEAFF. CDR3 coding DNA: TGTGTCAGCAGCCTTTCACAGGCCTCGAACACTGAAGCTTTCTTT.

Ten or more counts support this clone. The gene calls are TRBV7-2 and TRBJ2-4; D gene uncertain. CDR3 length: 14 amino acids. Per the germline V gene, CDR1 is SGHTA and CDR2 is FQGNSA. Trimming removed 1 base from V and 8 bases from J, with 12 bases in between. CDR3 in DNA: TGTGCCAGCAGCTTAGGGTCTATCCGTCACATTCAGTACTTC. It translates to CASSLGSIRHIQYF.

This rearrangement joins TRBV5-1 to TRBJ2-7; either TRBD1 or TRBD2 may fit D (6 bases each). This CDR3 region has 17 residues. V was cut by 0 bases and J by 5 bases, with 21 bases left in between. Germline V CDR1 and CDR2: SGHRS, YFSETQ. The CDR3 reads CASSLGSGARGPNEQYF. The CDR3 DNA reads TGCGCCAGCAGCTTGGGGTCGGGGGCGAGAGGGCCGAACGAGCAGTACTTC.

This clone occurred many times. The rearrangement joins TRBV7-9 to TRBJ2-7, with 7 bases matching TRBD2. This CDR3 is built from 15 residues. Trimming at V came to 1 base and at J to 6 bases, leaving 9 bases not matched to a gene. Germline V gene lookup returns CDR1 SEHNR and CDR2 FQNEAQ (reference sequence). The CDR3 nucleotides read TGTGCCAGCAGCTTAGTTGGGGGAGGGCCTGCCGAGCAGTACTTC. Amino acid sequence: CASSLVGGGPAEQYF.

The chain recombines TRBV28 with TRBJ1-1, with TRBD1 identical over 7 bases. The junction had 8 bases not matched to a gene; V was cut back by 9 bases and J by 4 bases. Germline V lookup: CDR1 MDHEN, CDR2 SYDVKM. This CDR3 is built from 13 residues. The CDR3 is CASARDRVTEAFF. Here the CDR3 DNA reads TGTGCCAGTGCAAGGGACAGAGTCACTGAAGCTTTCTTT.

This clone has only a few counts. This chain's CDR3 is CASSLELADYSYNEQFF. The CDR3 nucleotides are TGTGCCAGCAGTTTAGAACTAGCGGATTACTCCTACAATGAGCAGTTCTTC. The J gene is TRBJ2-1, the V gene TRBV12-3 or TRBV12-4; 8 positions agree with TRBD2. Trimming removed 1 base from V and 0 bases from J; junction bases left unmatched: 5. CDR3 length: 17 amino acids.

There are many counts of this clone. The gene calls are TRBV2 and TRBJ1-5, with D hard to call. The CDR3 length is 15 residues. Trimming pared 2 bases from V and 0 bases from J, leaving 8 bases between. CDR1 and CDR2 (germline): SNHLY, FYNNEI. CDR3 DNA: TGTGCCAGCAGTGAAATCGGCAATAGCAATCAGCCCCAGCATTTT. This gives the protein CASSEIGNSNQPQHF.

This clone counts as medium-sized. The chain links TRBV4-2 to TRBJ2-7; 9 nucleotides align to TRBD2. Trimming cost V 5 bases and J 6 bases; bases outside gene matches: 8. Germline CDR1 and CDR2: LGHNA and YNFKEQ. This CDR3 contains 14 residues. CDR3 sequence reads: CASSSGREGREQYF. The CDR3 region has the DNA TGTGCCAGCAGCAGTGGGCGGGAGGGCCGCGAGCAGTACTTC.

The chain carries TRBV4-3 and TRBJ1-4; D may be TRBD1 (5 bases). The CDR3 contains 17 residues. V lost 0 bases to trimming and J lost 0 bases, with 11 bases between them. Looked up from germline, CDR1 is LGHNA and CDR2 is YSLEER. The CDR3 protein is CASSQEMSTATNEKLFF. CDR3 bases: TGCGCCAGCAGCCAAGAGATGTCGACAGCAACTAATGAAAAACTGTTTTTT.

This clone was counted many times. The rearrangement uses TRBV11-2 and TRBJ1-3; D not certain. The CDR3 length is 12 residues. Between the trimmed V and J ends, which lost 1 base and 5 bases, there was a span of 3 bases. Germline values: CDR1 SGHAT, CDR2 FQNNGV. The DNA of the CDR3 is TGTGCCAGCAGCTTAGTAAGAAACACCATATATTTT. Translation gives CASSLVRNTIYF.

As DNA, the CDR3 is TGTGCCAGCAGTTTTTCCAGACTAGCGGGAGGGCGCGATGAGCAGTTCTTC. Protein product: CASSFSRLAGGRDEQFF. The rearrangement uses TRBV28 and TRBJ2-1, with 14 bases that match TRBD2. Germline CDR1 and CDR2: MDHEN and SYDVKM. This CDR3 spans 17 amino acids. After removal of 3 bases from V and 8 bases from J, the junction contained 9 bases not matched to a gene. The full variable domain, its missing parts supplied by reference TRBV28 and TRBJ2-1, is DVKVTQSSRYLVKRTGEKVFLECVQDMDHENMFWYRQDPGLGLRLIYFSYDVKMKEKGDIPEGYSVSREKKERFSLILESASTNQTSMYLCASSFSRLAGGRDEQFFGPGTRLTVL.